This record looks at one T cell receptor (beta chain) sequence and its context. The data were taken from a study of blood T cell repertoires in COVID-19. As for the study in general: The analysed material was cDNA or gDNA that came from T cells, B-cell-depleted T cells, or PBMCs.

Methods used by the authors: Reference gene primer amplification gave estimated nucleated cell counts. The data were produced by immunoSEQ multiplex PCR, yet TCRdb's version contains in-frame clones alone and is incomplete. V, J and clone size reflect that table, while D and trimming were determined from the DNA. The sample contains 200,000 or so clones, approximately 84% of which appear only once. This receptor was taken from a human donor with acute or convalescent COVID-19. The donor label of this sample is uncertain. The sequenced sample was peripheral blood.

Here the CDR3 DNA reads TGTGCCAGCAGGTCCAGGGGGAGTAACTATGGCTACACCTTC. Translated: CASRSRGSNYGYTF. This rearrangement joins TRBV5-6 to TRBJ1-2; 7 nucleotides align to TRBD1. CDR1 SGHDT and CDR2 YYEEEE come from the germline V gene. The ends lost 5 bases at V and 1 base at J; junction bases unmatched: 5. The CDR3 has 14 residues.